The 21 T cell receptor beta chains presented below share a single source sample, sequenced in a study of blood T cell repertoires in COVID-19. TCRdb's copy holds only in-frame clones and misses some; the assay was immunoSEQ multiplex PCR. This table holds approximately 90,000 clones, approximately 86% found once. Sequenced input: peripheral blood. The receptors derive from a woman of 80 years or more with acute or convalescent COVID-19.

This chain joins TRBV2 and TRBJ2-7, with D possibly being TRBD2 (5 bases). Trimming pared 6 bases from V and 2 bases from J, leaving 8 bases between. The CDR3 has 12 residues. Germline V gives CDR1 SNHLY, CDR2 FYNNEI. Written as DNA, the CDR3 is TGTGCCAGCAGCTCCGGGACCTACGAGCAGTACTTC. Translated: CASSSGTYEQYF.

The chain employs TRBV28 and TRBJ2-7; D not resolved. The CDR3 has 13 residues. CDR1 is MDHEN and CDR2 is SYDVKM in the germline V gene. The germline V and J ends were trimmed by 2 bases and 2 bases, with 7 bases remaining between them. CDR3 protein: CASSLALTYEQYF. The CDR3 coding sequence is TGTGCCAGCAGTTTAGCACTAACCTACGAGCAGTACTTC.

The rearrangement links TRBV30 to TRBJ2-2; D may be TRBD1 (6 bases). Between the trimmed V and J ends, which lost 2 bases and 0 bases, there was a span of 10 bases. This CDR3 has 15 amino acids. Germline CDR1 is GTSNPN and CDR2 is SVGIG (reference sequence). CDR3 sequence (DNA): TGTGCCTGGAGTCGCAGGGACACGAACACCGGGGAGCTGTTTTTT. Translation: CAWSRRDTNTGELFF.

The chain links TRBV5-8 to TRBJ2-3; 8 bases line up with TRBD1. V lost 4 bases and J lost 4; bases outside the gene matches: 11. The germline gives CDR1 SGHTS, CDR2 YDEGEE. The CDR3 has 16 residues. The CDR3 nucleotides read TGTGCCAGCAGCCCTGGACAGGGAGGAGTTGCAGATACGCAGTATTTT. Amino acid sequence: CASSPGQGGVADTQYF.

The chain recombines TRBV6-4 with TRBJ1-5; D is perhaps TRBD1 (6 bases). CDR1 and CDR2 (germline): MRHNA, SNTAGT. Trimming left V 0 bases short and J 0 bases short, with 9 bases between. The CDR3 totals 16 residues. The CDR3 spells CASSDSTGFSNQPQHF. The DNA for the CDR3 is TGTGCCAGCAGTGACTCGACAGGATTTAGCAATCAGCCCCAGCATTTT.

This rearrangement joins TRBV11-2 to TRBJ1-6; the match to TRBD1 covers 7 bases. CDR1 is SGHAT, CDR2 FQNNGV, per germline. The CDR3 extends over 17 amino acids. J gave up 9 bases and V 4 bases, and 15 bases lay outside the gene matches. For the CDR3, the DNA is TGTGCCAGCAGCTACCTGACAGGGCCCCAGTTGAGTTCACCCCTCCACTTT. This translates into CASSYLTGPQLSSPLHF.

This clone has just a few counts. The chain couples TRBV6-5 to TRBJ1-6; 11 positions agree with TRBD1. CDR1 and CDR2 from the germline V gene are MNHEY and SVGAGI. V trimming: 5 bases; J trimming: 10 bases; junction bases outside the gene matches: 4. The CDR3 consists of 14 residues. The CDR3 sequence: CASSPGTGGSPLHF. CDR3 sequence (DNA): TGTGCCAGCAGTCCCGGGACAGGGGGATCACCCCTCCACTTT.

The rearrangement links TRBV2 to TRBJ1-2; 7 bases align to TRBD1. The CDR3 is made up of 12 amino acids. Losses at the gene ends were 4 bases for V and 4 bases for J; bases not matched to a gene: 0. Germline CDR1 SNHLY, CDR2 FYNNEI. The CDR3 region has the DNA TGTGCCAGCAGTGGGACAGGCTATGGCTACACCTTC. It is translated as CASSGTGYGYTF.

The chain joins TRBV29-1 to TRBJ2-2; perhaps TRBD1 as D (6 bases). Germline V gives CDR1 SQVTM, CDR2 ANQGSEA. Trimming took 7 bases from V and 0 from J, leaving 18 bases between them. The length of the CDR3 is 16 residues. CDR3 sequence reads: CSAGGQGVTNTGELFF. DNA of the CDR3: TGCAGCGCTGGGGGCCAGGGAGTTACGAACACCGGGGAGCTGTTTTTT.

The chain joins TRBV28 to TRBJ1-5; TRBD1 is a possible D gene (5 bases). CDR3 size: 12 residues. V was shortened by 7 bases and J by 4 bases, with 8 bases between the two germline ends. Germline V CDR1 and CDR2: MDHEN, SYDVKM. The CDR3 protein is CASKTANQPQHF. For the CDR3, the DNA is TGTGCCAGCAAGACAGCTAATCAGCCCCAGCATTTT.

This clone was observed a single time. CDR3 loop: CASEPTSVTDTQYF. The CDR3 DNA reads TGTGCCAGCGAGCCGACTAGCGTCACAGATACGCAGTATTTT. The chain couples TRBV2 to TRBJ2-3, with 8 bases lining up with TRBD2. This CDR3 comprises 14 residues. V dropped 8 bases and J dropped 2; count of bases not matched to a gene: 6. Per the germline V gene, CDR1 is SNHLY and CDR2 is FYNNEI.

The chain recombines TRBV25-1 with TRBJ1-6; TRBD1 agrees at 8 bases. CDR1 is MGHDK, CDR2 SYGVNS, per germline. This CDR3 is built from 13 residues. J gave up 10 bases and V 8 bases, and 7 bases lay outside the gene matches. In nucleotides, the CDR3 is TGTGCCAGCTGCAGGGGGCTGGGGTCACCCCTCCACTTT. It codes for CASCRGLGSPLHF.

The chain employs TRBV28 and TRBJ2-7, with TRBD2 matching 11 bases. Germline CDR1 and CDR2: MDHEN and SYDVKM. V trimming: 1 base; J trimming: 7 bases; junction bases outside the gene matches: 3. The CDR3 contains 14 residues. The CDR3 DNA sequence: TGTGCCAGCAGTTTATCGGCTAGCGGGGGGGAGCAGTACTTC. It specifies CASSLSASGGEQYF.

V is TRBV7-2 and J is TRBJ1-5; D is perhaps TRBD1 (5 bases). Deletions cut 2 bases from V and 7 bases from J, with 12 bases between. The CDR3 spans 14 residues. Germline CDR1 is SGHTA and CDR2 is FQGNSA. CDR3 residues: CASSLIRGGQPQHF. CDR3 sequence (DNA): TGTGCCAGCAGCTTAATTAGGGGTGGCCAGCCCCAGCATTTT.

The chain recombines TRBV6-5 with TRBJ1-2, with 9 nucleotides matching TRBD1. The CDR3 spans 14 residues. Losses at the gene ends were 6 bases for V and 2 bases for J; bases not matched to a gene: 4. Germline CDR1 and CDR2: MNHEY and SVGAGI. The DNA for the CDR3 is TGTGCCAGCAGCCGGGACAGGGCCAACTATGGCTACACCTTC. It is translated as CASSRDRANYGYTF.

The J gene is TRBJ2-1, the V gene TRBV7-6, with 7 bases lining up with TRBD2. The CDR3 runs to 15 residues. Germline V CDR1 and CDR2: SGHVS, FNYEAQ. Losses at the gene ends were 3 bases for V and 0 bases for J; bases not matched to a gene: 2. CDR3 amino acids: CASSFLADSYNEQFF. The CDR3 DNA is TGTGCCAGCAGCTTCCTAGCGGACTCCTACAATGAGCAGTTCTTC.

The rearrangement links TRBV11-3 to TRBJ2-7; D not certain. Looked up from germline, CDR1 is SGHNT and CDR2 is YENEEA. The V end lost 1 base, the J end lost 4 bases, and 8 bases lay between the germline ends. This CDR3 spans 13 amino acids. Written as DNA, the CDR3 is TGTGCCAGCAGCTTAGGGCCAAGTTACGAGCAGTACTTC. Translation: CASSLGPSYEQYF.

The V gene is TRBV7-2, the J gene TRBJ2-3; 11 positions match TRBD2. CDR1 is SGHTA and CDR2 is FQGNSA in the germline V gene. CDR3 length: 15 amino acids. V was clipped by 3 bases and J by 3 bases; unmatched bases: 2. As DNA, the CDR3 is TGTGCCAGCAGCTTTAGCGGGGGGGCGACAGATACGCAGTATTTT. Translation gives CASSFSGGATDTQYF.

About this clone: Other nucleotide sequences in the sample specify the same CDR3. The J gene is TRBJ1-1, the V gene TRBV19; D is undetermined. Trimming took 7 bases from V and 1 from J, leaving 7 bases between them. Germline assignment: CDR1 LNHDA and CDR2 SQIVND (reference sequence). This CDR3 has 12 residues. This CDR3 reads CASTRGNTEAFF. The CDR3 coding sequence is TGTGCCAGTACCCGGGGGAACACTGAAGCTTTCTTT.

The chain is built from TRBV7-5 and TRBJ2-7; the D segment call TRBD2 is taken from the table without a DNA check. TRBV7-5 is tagged as a pseudogene. The CDR3 is 15 amino acids. The CDR3 DNA follows: TGTGCCAGGTCTGGGGAAGGAAGTGAGGGCTACGAGCAGTACTTC. It is translated as CARSGEGSEGYEQYF.

This sequence joins TRBV7-6 and TRBJ1-6; no clear D gene. V was shortened by 6 bases and J by 7 bases, with 16 bases between the two germline ends. CDR1 is SGHVS and CDR2 is FNYEAQ in the germline V gene. The CDR3 sequence is 15 residues long. The DNA of the CDR3 is TGTGCCAGCAGTACTCGGCGGGGAGTCAATTCACCCCTCCACTTT. Translated, it gives CASSTRRGVNSPLHF. Supplemented by reference TRBV7-6 and TRBJ1-6, the full variable domain reads GAGVSQSPRYKVTKRGQDVALRCDPISGHVSLYWYRQALGQGPEFLTYFNYEAQQDKSGLPNDRFSAERPEGSISTLTIQRTEQRDSAMYRCASSTRRGVNSPLHFGNGTRLTVT.